Listed below are T cell receptor beta chains from one sample, sequenced in a study of regulatory T cells in long-lasting Graves disease. Each CDR3 protein gets one entry after TCRdb re-called the multiplex PCR reads with MiXCR. The data contain hundreds of thousands of distinct CDR3 sequences, 16% of them singletons. A further study also used this sample, focusing on T cells in Graves' hyperthyroidism and ophthalmopathy.

Here the sequenced sample was peripheral blood mononuclear cells (PBMCs), taken at new diagnosis, from a patient treated with antithyroid drugs. Receptors originate from a woman in her 30s with Graves disease. Each CDR3 is given with its conserved first and last residue. Each record gives: V gene, CDR3 length, CDR3 protein.

TRBV12-5 | 14 | CASGFDRGGTEAFF
TRBV18 | 18 | CASSPSLSGRRPYNEQFF
TRBV20-1 | 16 | CSARSLWGGISNEQFF
TRBV11-1 | 14 | CASSLGWERPEAFF
TRBV10-3 | 15 | CAISDPGPSRVKLFF
TRBV7-6 | 16 | CASSLRDIASTGELFF
TRBV29-1 | 11 | CSVTVGDTQYF
TRBV9 | 15 | CASSAPSTGAGELFF
TRBV28 | 15 | CASSSLRAGANVLTF
TRBV2 | 19 | CASSEVPGLAGGGQETQYF
TRBV4-1 | 18 | CASSQDSVQDLNLYEQYF
TRBV9 | 14 | CASSVTSGNNEQFF
TRBV20-1 | 14 | CSARANRVHGELFF
TRBV6-2/TRBV6-3 | 15 | CASGGDVYRTDTQYF
TRBV30 | 12 | CAWDGGNTEAFF
TRBV25-1 | 13 | CASRAQEFYGYTF
TRBV9 | 16 | CASSVSQGWSYSGYTF
TRBV3-1 | 15 | CASSQEGRGQNGYTF
TRBV6-5 | 16 | CASSYRGTVSGNTIYF
TRBV20-1 | 11 | CSAPGFTEAFF
TRBV7-2 | 14 | CANRGVGSNEKLFF
TRBV30 | 14 | CAWNRDRVTSEAFF
TRBV9 | 15 | CASSGDGITNNEQFF
TRBV24-1 | 17 | CATSDSKQGQNPNEQFF
TRBV3-1 | 11 | CASSQLYEQYF
TRBV30 | 18 | CAWTGTSRLFRSYNEQFF
TRBV15 | 17 | CATSRVYAGGIYNEQFF
TRBV18 | 16 | CASSPLLMGSTGELFF
TRBV20-1 | 15 | CSARQNLGVNQPQHF
TRBV7-2 | 14 | CASKGGPWNTEAFF
TRBV6-1 | 14 | CASIRDRVAYEQYF